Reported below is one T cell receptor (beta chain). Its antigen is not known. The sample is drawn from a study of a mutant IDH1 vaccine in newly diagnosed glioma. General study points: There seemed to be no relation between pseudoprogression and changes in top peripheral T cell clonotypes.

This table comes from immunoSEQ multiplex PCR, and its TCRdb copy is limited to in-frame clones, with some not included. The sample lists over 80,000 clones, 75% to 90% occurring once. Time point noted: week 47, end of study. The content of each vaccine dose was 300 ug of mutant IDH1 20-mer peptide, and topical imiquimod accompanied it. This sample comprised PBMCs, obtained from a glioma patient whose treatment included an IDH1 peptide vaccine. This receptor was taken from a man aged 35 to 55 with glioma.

The CDR3 DNA is TGTGCCACCAACAGGGTGAACACTGAAGCTTTCTTT. Its translation: CATNRVNTEAFF. This chain joins TRBV5-4 and TRBJ1-1; maybe TRBD1 (6 bases). V lost 9 bases to trimming and J lost 0 bases, with 9 bases between them. The CDR3 length is 12 residues. Looked up from germline, CDR1 is SGHNT and CDR2 is YYREEE (reference sequence).